This entry features one T cell receptor (beta chain) sequence. Its antigen is not identified. The data were taken from a study of T cell repertoires in cytomegalovirus infection. Study-wide background: Public TCR beta signatures indicated both CMV infection and matching HLA type. Study-wide points: Based on cumulative public TCR beta family frequency, carriers of CMV plus the relevant HLA were identified. Dominant in the ex vivo response were TCR beta clonotypes restricted by HLA-C and specific for CMV.

Via MiXCR, TCRdb re-called the reads, giving one row per CDR3 protein. Here the sample spans around 170,000 distinct CDR3 sequences, roughly a sixth being singletons. CDR3 length: 18 amino acids. CDR1 and CDR2 (germline): MNHEY, SVGAGI. Between the trimmed V and J ends, which lost 2 bases and 1 base, there was a span of 18 bases. The clonotype was recovered from a human donor in good health (CMV status not recorded). Some clones in this sample may be carry-over from other donors' samples. Sequenced input: CD8+ T cells from PBMCs. The V call is TRBV6-5, the J call TRBJ1-5; maybe TRBD1 (5 bases). The CDR3 bases are TGTGCCAGCAGTTACCGGGACGGAGGACCTAAGAGCAATCAGCCCCAGCATTTT. Translation gives CASSYRDGGPKSNQPQHF.